Listed here are 5 T cell receptor beta chains from one sample, sequenced in a study of regulatory T cells in long-lasting Graves disease. Time point denoted: newly diagnosed GD, antithyroid drugs for less than 3 months. The TCR library used RNA extracted from PBMCs. TCR beta libraries were built with iRepertoire HTBI primers and Arm-PCR of CDR3 regions. TCRdb re-derived calls from the multiplex PCR reads in MiXCR, one entry per CDR3 protein. The table lists around 500,000 distinct CDR3 sequences, 15% to 20% of them singletons. This sample also belongs to another study, concerning T cells in Graves' hyperthyroidism and ophthalmopathy.

The input for sequencing was peripheral blood mononuclear cells (PBMCs), taken at new diagnosis, from a patient treated with antithyroid drugs. The receptors were gathered from a woman aged 40-60 years with Graves disease.

This clonotype has a count of ten or more. The J gene is TRBJ2-7, the V gene TRBV12-3 or TRBV12-4; 8 positions match TRBD2. The V segment lost 6 bases and the J segment 3 bases; nucleotides outside the gene matches: 7. This CDR3 spans 14 amino acids. In DNA form, the CDR3 reads TGTGCCAGCAGACCAGCGGGGGACAACTACGAGCAGTACTTC. The encoded protein is CASRPAGDNYEQYF.

This clonotype appeared many times. This chain connects TRBV29-1 to TRBJ1-1, with a weak D call TRBD1 (5 bases). The ends were cut back, 4 bases at V and 0 bases at J, with 18 bases in the middle. Per germline, CDR1 SQVTM and CDR2 ANQGSEA. The CDR3 consists of 16 residues. Written as DNA, the CDR3 is TGCAGCGTTGGGAGACATCCGGACATCATGAACACTGAAGCTTTCTTT. This translates into CSVGRHPDIMNTEAFF.

This chain joins TRBV6-1 and TRBJ1-1; perhaps TRBD1 as D (6 bases). Trimming pared 4 bases from V and 1 base from J, leaving 7 bases between. The CDR3 is 13 amino acids. Germline CDR1 and CDR2: MNHNS and SASEGT. The CDR3 reads CASSGTENTEAFF. CDR3 nucleotides: TGTGCCAGCAGTGGGACAGAGAACACTGAAGCTTTCTTT.

This clonotype appeared many times. The CDR3 loop is CASRTSGGANNEQFF. The CDR3 nucleotides are TGTGCCAGTAGGACTAGCGGGGGGGCTAACAATGAGCAGTTCTTC. This chain connects TRBV19 to TRBJ2-1; 14 nucleotides match TRBD2. The germline CDR1 and CDR2 sequences are LNHDA and SQIVND (reference sequence). J gave up 5 bases and V 6 bases, and 3 bases lay outside the gene matches. There are 15 residues in the CDR3.

There are many counts of this clonotype. The V call is TRBV20-1, the J call TRBJ1-1; unclear D gene. Deletions cut 1 base from V and 5 bases from J, with 14 bases between. The CDR3 is 14 amino acids. Germline lookup yields CDR1 DFQATT and CDR2 SNEGSKA (reference sequence). The CDR3 sequence: CSARAWSGGTEAFF. The CDR3 DNA sequence: TGCAGTGCTAGAGCGTGGAGTGGTGGAACTGAAGCTTTCTTT.